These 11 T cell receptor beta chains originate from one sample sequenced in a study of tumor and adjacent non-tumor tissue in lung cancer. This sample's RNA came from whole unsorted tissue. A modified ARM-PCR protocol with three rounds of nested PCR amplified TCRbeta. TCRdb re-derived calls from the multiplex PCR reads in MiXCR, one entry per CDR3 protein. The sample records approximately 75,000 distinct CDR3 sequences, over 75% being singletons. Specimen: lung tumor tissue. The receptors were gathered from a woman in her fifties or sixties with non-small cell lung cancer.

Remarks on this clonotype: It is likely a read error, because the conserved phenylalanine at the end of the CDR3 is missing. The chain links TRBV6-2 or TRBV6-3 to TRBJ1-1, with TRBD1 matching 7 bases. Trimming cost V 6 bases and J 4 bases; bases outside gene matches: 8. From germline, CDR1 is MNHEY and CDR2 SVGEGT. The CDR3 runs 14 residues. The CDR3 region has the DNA TGTGCCAGCAGATCGACAGGGATGAGCACTGAAGCTTTCTAT. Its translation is CASRSTGMSTEAFY.

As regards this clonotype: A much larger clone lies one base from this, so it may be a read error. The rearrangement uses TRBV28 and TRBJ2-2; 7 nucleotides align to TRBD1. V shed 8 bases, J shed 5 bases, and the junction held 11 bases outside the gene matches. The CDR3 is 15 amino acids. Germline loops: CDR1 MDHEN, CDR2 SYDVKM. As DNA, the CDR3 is TGTGCCAGCGCACCAGGGGGTGGCGTTACCGGGGAGCTGTTTTTT. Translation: CASAPGGGVTGELFF.

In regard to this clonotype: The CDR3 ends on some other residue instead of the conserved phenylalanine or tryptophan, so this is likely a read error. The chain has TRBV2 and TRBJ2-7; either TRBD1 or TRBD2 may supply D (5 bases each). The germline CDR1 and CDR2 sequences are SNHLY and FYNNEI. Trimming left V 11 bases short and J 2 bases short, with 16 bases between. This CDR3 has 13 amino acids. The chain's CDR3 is CASKRDATYEQYL. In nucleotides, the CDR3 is TGTGCCTCTAAAAGGGACGCCACCTACGAGCAGTACCTC.

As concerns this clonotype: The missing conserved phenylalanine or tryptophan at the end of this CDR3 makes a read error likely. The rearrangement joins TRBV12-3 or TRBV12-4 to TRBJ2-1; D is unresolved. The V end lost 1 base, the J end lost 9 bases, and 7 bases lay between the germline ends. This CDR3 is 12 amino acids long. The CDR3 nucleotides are TGTGCCAGCAGTTTAGGGCGGACTGAGCAGTTCTTA. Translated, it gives CASSLGRTEQFL.

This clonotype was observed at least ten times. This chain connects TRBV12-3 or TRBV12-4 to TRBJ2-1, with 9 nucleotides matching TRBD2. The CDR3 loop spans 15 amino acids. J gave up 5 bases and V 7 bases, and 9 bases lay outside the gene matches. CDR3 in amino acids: CASMLIAGADNEQFF. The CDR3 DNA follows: TGTGCCAGCATGCTAATAGCGGGGGCGGACAATGAGCAGTTCTTC.

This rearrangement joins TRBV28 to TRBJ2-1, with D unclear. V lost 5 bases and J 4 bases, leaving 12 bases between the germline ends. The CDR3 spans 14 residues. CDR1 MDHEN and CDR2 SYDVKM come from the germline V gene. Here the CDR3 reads CASSDLARYNEQFF. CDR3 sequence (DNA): TGTGCCAGCAGTGATCTCGCTAGGTACAATGAGCAGTTCTTC.

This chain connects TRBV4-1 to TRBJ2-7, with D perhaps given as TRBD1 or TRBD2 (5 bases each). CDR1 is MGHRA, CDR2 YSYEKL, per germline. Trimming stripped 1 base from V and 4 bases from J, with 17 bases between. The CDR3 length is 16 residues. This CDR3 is CASSQGGVNNYYEQYF. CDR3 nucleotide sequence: TGCGCCAGCAGCCAAGGAGGGGTAAACAATTATTACGAGCAGTACTTC.

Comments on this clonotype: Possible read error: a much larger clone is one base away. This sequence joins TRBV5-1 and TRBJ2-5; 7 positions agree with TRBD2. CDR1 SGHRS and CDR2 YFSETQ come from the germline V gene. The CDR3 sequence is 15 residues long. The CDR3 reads CASSRALAPQETRYF. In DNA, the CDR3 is TGCGCCAGCAGCAGAGCACTAGCGCCCCAGGAGACCCGGTACTTC.

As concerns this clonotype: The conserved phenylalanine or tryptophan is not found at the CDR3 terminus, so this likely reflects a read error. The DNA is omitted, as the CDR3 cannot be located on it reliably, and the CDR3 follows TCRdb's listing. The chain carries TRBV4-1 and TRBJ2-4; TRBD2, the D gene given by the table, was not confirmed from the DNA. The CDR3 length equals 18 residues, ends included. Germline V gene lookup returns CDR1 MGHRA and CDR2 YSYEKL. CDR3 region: CASSQVDMGLAAKNIHYL.

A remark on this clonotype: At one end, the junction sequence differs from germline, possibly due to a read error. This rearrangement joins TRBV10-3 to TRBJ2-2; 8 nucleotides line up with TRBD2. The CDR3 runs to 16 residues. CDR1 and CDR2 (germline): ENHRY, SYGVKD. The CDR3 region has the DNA TGTGCCATCAGTGGAGGGACTAGGGGGAGCTTTGGGGAGCTGTTTTTC. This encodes CAISGGTRGSFGELFF.

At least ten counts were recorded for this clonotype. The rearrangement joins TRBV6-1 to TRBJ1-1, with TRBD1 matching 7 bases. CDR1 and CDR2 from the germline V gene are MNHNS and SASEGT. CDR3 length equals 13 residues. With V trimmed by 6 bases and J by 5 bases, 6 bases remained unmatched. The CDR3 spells CASRYRQGTEAFF. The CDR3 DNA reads TGTGCCAGCAGGTACAGACAGGGAACTGAAGCTTTCTTT.